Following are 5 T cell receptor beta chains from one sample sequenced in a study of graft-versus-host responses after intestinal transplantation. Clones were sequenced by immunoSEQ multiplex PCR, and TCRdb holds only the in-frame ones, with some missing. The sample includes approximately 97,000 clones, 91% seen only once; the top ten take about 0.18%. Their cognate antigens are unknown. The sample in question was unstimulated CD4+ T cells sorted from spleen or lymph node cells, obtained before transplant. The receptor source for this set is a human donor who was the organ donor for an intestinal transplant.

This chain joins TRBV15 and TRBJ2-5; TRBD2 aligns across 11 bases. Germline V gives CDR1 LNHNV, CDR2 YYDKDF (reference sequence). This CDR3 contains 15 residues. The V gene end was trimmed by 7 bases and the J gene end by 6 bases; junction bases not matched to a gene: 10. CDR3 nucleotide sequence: TGTGCCACCAACAAAATTAGCGGGGGGGCCAAGACCCAGTACTTC. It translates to CATNKISGGAKTQYF.

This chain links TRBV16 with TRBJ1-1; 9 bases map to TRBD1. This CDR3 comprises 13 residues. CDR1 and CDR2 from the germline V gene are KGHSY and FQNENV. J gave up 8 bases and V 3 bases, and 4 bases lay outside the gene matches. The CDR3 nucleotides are TGTGCCAGCAGCCACCGGACAGGGGACGAAGCTTTCTTT. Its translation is CASSHRTGDEAFF.

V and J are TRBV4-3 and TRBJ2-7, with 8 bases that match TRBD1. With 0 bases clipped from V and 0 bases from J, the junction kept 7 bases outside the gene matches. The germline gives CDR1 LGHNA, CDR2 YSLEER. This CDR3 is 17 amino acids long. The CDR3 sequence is CASSQDRWDRSSYEQYF. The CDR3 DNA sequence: TGCGCCAGCAGCCAAGATCGTTGGGACAGGAGCTCCTACGAGCAGTACTTC.

Here the CDR3 DNA reads TGTGCCAGCAGTGAAGCGTGGGGCCGTTTGGGGGGGGCCAACGTCCTGACTTTC. Its protein product is CASSEAWGRLGGANVLTF. This chain links TRBV2 with TRBJ2-6, with D maybe TRBD1 (5 bases). The CDR3 covers 18 residues. Trimming stripped 0 bases from V and 4 bases from J, with 16 bases between. Germline V gene lookup returns CDR1 SNHLY and CDR2 FYNNEI.

The CDR3 bases are TGTGCCAGCAGCCCCCGGGACAGGGTTGGGAGCAATCAGCCCCAGCATTTT. It codes for CASSPRDRVGSNQPQHF. This rearrangement joins TRBV7-9 to TRBJ1-5; the match to TRBD1 covers 9 bases. CDR3 length equals 17 residues. J was trimmed by 1 base and V by 5 bases; bases with no gene match: 9. Germline CDR1 is SEHNR and CDR2 is FQNEAQ (reference sequence).